The rows below give T cell receptor beta chains drawn from one sample of a study of identical twins. TCRdb ran MiXCR on the 5' RACE reads and lists one entry per CDR3 protein. Of around 220,000 distinct CDR3 sequences in the sample, approximately 10% were seen once. The sequencing sample was made of memory T cells sorted from blood. The receptors stem from a man aged 45-65 years in good health. The CDR3 runs from the conserved cysteine through the conserved F or W. Each record gives: J gene, D gene, clone size, V gene, CDR3 DNA, CDR3 protein. D genes are given only for firm matches. The size field is filled for only some rows; it gives once, few, many or a size class.

>TRBJ2-3|TRBD1|-|TRBV10-3
TGTGCCATCAGAGGACAGGGGGCTACAGATACGCAGTATTTT
CAIRGQGATDTQYF
>TRBJ2-5|TRBD2|many|TRBV5-6
TGTGCCAGCAGCTCGGGCGGCGGGGGGCCCGACCAAGAGACCCAGTACTTC
CASSSGGGGPDQETQYF
>TRBJ2-1|-|-|TRBV24-1
TGTGCCACCAGTGATACCTCCCTGGTTCGGACGCAGTTCTTC
CATSDTSLVRTQFF
>TRBJ2-2|-|many|TRBV5-5
TGTGCCAGCAGCTGGGGGTCGAGTGGCGGGGAGCTGTTTTTT
CASSWGSSGGELFF
>TRBJ2-1|TRBD2|many|TRBV6-2/TRBV6-3
TGTGCCAGCTTACCCCCGGGAGGGCGGGATGAGCAGTTCTTC
CASLPPGGRDEQFF
>TRBJ2-7|-|few|TRBV18
TGTGCCAGCTCACCGATACAGACTGCCTACGAGCAGTACTTC
CASSPIQTAYEQYF
>TRBJ2-3|-|many|TRBV5-1
TGCGCCAGCAGCTACAGGGTCGGAGGCACAGATACGCAGTATTTT
CASSYRVGGTDTQYF
>TRBJ1-1|-|few|TRBV20-1
TGCAGTGCTAGAGATTTTATCGTCCGGGGATTAGGTGGGAACACTGAAGCTTTCTTT
CSARDFIVRGLGGNTEAFF
>TRBJ2-5|-|few|TRBV27
TGTGCCAGCAGCCGCGGGCATAGGATAGAGACCCAGTACTTC
CASSRGHRIETQYF
>TRBJ1-4|TRBD1|-|TRBV4-1
TGCGCCAGCAGCCAACCGTCGACAGGGTTTAATGAAAAACTGTTTTTT
CASSQPSTGFNEKLFF
>TRBJ2-1|-|-|TRBV28
TGTGCCAGCGTCGACTTCCGAACCCGCAATGAGCAGTTCTTC
CASVDFRTRNEQFF
>TRBJ2-5|TRBD2|few|TRBV12-3/TRBV12-4
TGTGCCAGCAGTTCCCACGGGAGGGACCCCCAAGAGACCCAGTACTTC
CASSSHGRDPQETQYF
>TRBJ2-1|-|-|TRBV5-1
TGCGCCAGCAGCGGACTTGGGGCCCAACTTTACAATGAGCAGTTCTTC
CASSGLGAQLYNEQFF
>TRBJ2-1|TRBD1|many|TRBV6-2/TRBV6-3
TGTGCCAGCAGCAGACAGGGGGCTGGTCTCTACAATGAGCAGTTCTTC
CASSRQGAGLYNEQFF
>TRBJ1-2|-|few|TRBV28
TGTGCCAGCAGGAGGGACGCCAACTATGGCTACACCTTC
CASRRDANYGYTF
>TRBJ2-4|-|few|TRBV28
TGTGCCAGCAGTTTTGCGGACAGTCTAACCAAAAACATTCAGTACTTC
CASSFADSLTKNIQYF
>TRBJ1-1|-|-|TRBV12-3/TRBV12-4
TGTGCCAGCAGTTTTTTATCTGAAGCTTTCTTT
CASSFLSEAFF
>TRBJ2-3|-|few|TRBV5-1
TGCGCCAGCACCACTAGTCCTACCAGCACAGATACGCAGTATTTT
CASTTSPTSTDTQYF
>TRBJ1-2|-|many|TRBV5-1
TGCGCCAGCAGCAGAACCGGGGACCATTCTCCCTTTTATGGCTACACCTTC
CASSRTGDHSPFYGYTF
>TRBJ1-2|-|-|TRBV12-3/TRBV12-4
TGTGCCAGCAGCCTCGGACGTGGGCGTCTCCCCTTC
CASSLGRGRLPF
>TRBJ2-2|TRBD2|few|TRBV7-2
TGTGCCAGCAGCTTCGCACTAGCGGGGGGGCCGACCGGGGAGCTGTTTTTT
CASSFALAGGPTGELFF
>TRBJ1-6|-|many|TRBV6-1
TGTGCCAGCAGGCAGACTCCCGGGACCTTTTATAATTCACCCCTCCACTTT
CASRQTPGTFYNSPLHF
>TRBJ2-5|-|many|TRBV15
TGTGCCACCAGCAGAGGGGACCCATGGGAGACCCAGTACTTC
CATSRGDPWETQYF
>TRBJ2-6|TRBD1|few|TRBV19
TGTGCCAGTAGTATTCGAGGGACAGGGAATTCTGGGGCCAACGTCCTGACTTTC
CASSIRGTGNSGANVLTF
>TRBJ2-7|-|-|TRBV6-2/TRBV6-3
TGTGCCAGCAGTTCCCAGGACTCCTACGAGCAGTACTTC
CASSSQDSYEQYF
>TRBJ1-6|TRBD1|many|TRBV20-1
TGCAGTGCTTCCCAGACAGGGGCTAATTCACCCCTCCACTTT
CSASQTGANSPLHF
>TRBJ1-2|-|many|TRBV6-2/TRBV6-3
TGTGCCAGCAGTTACTTGGACATCTCCCGCGGGGGCTACACCTTC
CASSYLDISRGGYTF